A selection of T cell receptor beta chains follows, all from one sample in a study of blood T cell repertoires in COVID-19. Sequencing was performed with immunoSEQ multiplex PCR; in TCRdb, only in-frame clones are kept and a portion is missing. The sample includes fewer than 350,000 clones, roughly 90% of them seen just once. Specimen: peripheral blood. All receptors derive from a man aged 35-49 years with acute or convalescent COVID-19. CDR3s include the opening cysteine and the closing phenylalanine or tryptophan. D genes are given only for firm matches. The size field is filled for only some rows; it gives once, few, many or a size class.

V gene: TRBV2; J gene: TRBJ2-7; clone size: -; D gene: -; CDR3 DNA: TGTGCCAGCCTCGGGTTGGTTACTTTCTACGAGCAGTACTTC; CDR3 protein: CASLGLVTFYEQYF
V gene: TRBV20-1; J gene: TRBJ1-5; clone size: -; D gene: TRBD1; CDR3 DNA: TGCAGTGCTAGTATATCTGACAGGGGGCATCAGCCCCAGCATTTT; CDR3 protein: CSASISDRGHQPQHF
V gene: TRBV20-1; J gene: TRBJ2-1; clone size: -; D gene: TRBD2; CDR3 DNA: TGCAGTGCTAGTCGCGGGACTAGCGGGAATAATGAGCAGTTCTTC; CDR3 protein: CSASRGTSGNNEQFF
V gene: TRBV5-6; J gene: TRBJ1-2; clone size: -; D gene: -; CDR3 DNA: TGTGCCAGCAGCCCCGGACTGGCAGACTATGGCTACACCTTC; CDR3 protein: CASSPGLADYGYTF
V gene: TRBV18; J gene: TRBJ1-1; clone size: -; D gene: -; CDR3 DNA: TGTGCCAGCTCACAAACCAGTTCCTTGAACACTGAAGCTTTCTTT; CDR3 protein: CASSQTSSLNTEAFF
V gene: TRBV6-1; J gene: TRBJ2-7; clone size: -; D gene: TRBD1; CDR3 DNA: TGTGCCAGCAGTGGAGTGGCTGGGACAGGTCCCTACGAGCAGTACTTC; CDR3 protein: CASSGVAGTGPYEQYF
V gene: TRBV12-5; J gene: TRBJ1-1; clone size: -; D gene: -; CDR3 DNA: TGTGCTAGTGGTTTGGTACGGGAAGCTTTCTTT; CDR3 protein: CASGLVREAFF
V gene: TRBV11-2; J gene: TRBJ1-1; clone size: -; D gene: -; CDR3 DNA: TGTGCCAGCAGCTTCGGGACTCATAACACTGAAGCTTTCTTT; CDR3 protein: CASSFGTHNTEAFF
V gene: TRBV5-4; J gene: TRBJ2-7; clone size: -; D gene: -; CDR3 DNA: TGTGCCAGCAGCTGGGGCGCAGACCCCTCCTACGAGCAGTACTTC; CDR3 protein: CASSWGADPSYEQYF
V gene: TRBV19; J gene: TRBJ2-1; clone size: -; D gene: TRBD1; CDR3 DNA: TGTGCCAGTAGGAAACAGGGGGCTGAGGAGCAGTTCTTC; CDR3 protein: CASRKQGAEEQFF
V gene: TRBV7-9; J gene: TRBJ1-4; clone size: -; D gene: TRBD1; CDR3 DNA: TGTGCCAGCAGAACCTTAGACAGGGTCGATGAAAAACTGTTTTTT; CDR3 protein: CASRTLDRVDEKLFF
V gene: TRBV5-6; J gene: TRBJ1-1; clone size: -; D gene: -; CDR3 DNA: TGTGCCAGCAGCTCAAGGAGGGGATGGGCTGAAGCTTTCTTT; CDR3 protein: CASSSRRGWAEAFF
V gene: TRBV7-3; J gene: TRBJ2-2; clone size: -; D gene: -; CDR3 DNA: TGTGCCAGCAGCTCCCGAGGGGGGGACACCGGGGAGCTGTTTTTT; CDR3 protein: CASSSRGGDTGELFF
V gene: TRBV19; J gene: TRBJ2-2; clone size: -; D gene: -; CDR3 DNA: TGTGCCAGTAGTCGGACCGGGGAGCTGTTTTTT; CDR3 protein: CASSRTGELFF
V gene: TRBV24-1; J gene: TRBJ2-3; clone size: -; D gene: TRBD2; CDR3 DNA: TGTGCCACCAGTGACCCTCGGGGGGATCGCACAGATACGCAGTATTTT; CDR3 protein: CATSDPRGDRTDTQYF
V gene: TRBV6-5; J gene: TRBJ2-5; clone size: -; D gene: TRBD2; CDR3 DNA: TGTGCCAGCACCTCGGGACTATCTCGGGAGACCCAGTACTTC; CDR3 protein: CASTSGLSRETQYF
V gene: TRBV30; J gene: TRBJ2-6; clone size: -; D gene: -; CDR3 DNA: TGTGCCTGGACGAACTTCTCTGGGGCCAACGTCCTGACTTTC; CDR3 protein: CAWTNFSGANVLTF
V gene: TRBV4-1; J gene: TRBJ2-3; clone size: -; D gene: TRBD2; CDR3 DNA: TGCGCCAGCAGCCCCAAAGACCGACTAGCGGGGGCGACAACAGATACGCAGTATTTT; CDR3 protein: CASSPKDRLAGATTDTQYF
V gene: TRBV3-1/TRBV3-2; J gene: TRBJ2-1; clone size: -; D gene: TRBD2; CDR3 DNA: TGTGCCAGCAGCCGAATACTAGCGGGGAGCTCCTACAATGAGCAGTTCTTC; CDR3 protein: CASSRILAGSSYNEQFF
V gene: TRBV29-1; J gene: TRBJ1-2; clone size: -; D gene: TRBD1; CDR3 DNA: TGCAGCGTTGGGACAGGGGGCGATGGCTACACCTTC; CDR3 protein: CSVGTGGDGYTF
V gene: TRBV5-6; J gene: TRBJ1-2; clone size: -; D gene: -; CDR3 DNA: TGTGCCAGCAGCTTGGGAGTTCGTGGCACCTTC; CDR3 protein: CASSLGVRGTF
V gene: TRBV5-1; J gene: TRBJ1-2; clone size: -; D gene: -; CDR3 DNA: TGCGCCAGCAGCTCCTCCGGACAGACTAACTATGGCTACACCTTC; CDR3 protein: CASSSSGQTNYGYTF
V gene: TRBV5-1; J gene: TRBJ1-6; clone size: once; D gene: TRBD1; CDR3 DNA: TGCGCCAGCAGCTTGGTGGAACAGGGGACAAGAGGAGCCCTCCACTTT; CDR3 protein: CASSLVEQGTRGALHF
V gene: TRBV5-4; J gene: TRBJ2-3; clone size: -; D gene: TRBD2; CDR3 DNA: TGTGCCAGCAGCTTGAAACGGGGGGACACAGATACGCAGTATTTT; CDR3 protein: CASSLKRGDTDTQYF
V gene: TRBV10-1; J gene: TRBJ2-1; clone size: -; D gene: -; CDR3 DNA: TGCGCCAGCAGTGACGGGGGTGAGCAGTTCTTC; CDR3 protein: CASSDGGEQFF
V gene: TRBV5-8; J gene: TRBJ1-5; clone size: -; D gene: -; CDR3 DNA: TGTGCCAGCAGCCGGGGGGGAGGGTGGAATCAGCCCCAGCATTTT; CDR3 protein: CASSRGGGWNQPQHF
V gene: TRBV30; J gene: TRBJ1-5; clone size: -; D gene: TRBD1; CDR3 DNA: TGTGCCTGGAGTTTGACAGGGTCAGTCAGCAATCAGCCCCAGCATTTT; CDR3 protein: CAWSLTGSVSNQPQHF
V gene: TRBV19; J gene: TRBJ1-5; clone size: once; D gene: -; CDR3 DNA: TGTGCCAGTAGTATCCGCGGGGGCGGACAGCCCCAGCATTTT; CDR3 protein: CASSIRGGGQPQHF
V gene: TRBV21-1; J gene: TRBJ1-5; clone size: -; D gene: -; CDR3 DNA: TGTGCCAGCAGCAACCCCGAACAGGGCTTTAGCAATCAGCCCCAGCATTTT; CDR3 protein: CASSNPEQGFSNQPQHF
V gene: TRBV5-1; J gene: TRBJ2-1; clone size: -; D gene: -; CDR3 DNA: TGCGCCAGCAGCCCCTCCTCTTACAATGAGCAGTTCTTC; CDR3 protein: CASSPSSYNEQFF
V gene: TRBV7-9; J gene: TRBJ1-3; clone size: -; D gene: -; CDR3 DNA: TGTGCCAGCCCGGACAGCTCTGGAAACACCATATATTTT; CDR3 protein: CASPDSSGNTIYF
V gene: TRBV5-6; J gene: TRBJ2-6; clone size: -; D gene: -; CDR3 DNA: TGTGCCAGCAGCCCCTCTTTGGGCCCTGGGGCCAACGTCCTGACTTTC; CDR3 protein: CASSPSLGPGANVLTF
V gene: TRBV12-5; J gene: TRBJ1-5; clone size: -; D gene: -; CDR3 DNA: TGTGCTAGTGGTTTGGAGGGGGATCAGCCCCAGCATTTT; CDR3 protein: CASGLEGDQPQHF
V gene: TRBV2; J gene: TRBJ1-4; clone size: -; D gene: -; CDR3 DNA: TGTGCCAGCAGTTCCCGTGTTGAAAAACTGTTTTTT; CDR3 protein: CASSSRVEKLFF
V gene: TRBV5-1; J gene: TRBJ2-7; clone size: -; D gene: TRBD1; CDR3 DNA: TGCGCCAGCAGCCAAAAGTCGGGACAGGACTACGAGCAGTACTTC; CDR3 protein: CASSQKSGQDYEQYF
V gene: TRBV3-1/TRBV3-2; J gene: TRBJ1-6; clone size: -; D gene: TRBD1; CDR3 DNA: TGTGCCAGCAGCCAGGGACAGACTAACCCCCTCCACTTT; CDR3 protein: CASSQGQTNPLHF
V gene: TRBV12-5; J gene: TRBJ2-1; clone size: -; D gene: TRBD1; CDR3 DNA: TGTGCTAGTGGTTCGACAGGGGGCCGGGCAGGAGAGCAGTTCTTC; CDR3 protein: CASGSTGGRAGEQFF
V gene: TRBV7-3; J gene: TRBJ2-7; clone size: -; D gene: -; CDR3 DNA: TGTGCCAGCAGCTTAACTTCACAGAGCTCCTACGAGCAGTACTTC; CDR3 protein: CASSLTSQSSYEQYF
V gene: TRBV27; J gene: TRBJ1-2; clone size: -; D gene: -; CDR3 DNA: TGTGCCAGCAGCCCAACAATCGACAGTTATGGCTACACCTTC; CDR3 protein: CASSPTIDSYGYTF
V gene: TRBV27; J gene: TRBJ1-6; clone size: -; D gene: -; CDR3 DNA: TGTGCCAGCAGGAACAGGGTGTCACCCCTCCACTTT; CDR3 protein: CASRNRVSPLHF